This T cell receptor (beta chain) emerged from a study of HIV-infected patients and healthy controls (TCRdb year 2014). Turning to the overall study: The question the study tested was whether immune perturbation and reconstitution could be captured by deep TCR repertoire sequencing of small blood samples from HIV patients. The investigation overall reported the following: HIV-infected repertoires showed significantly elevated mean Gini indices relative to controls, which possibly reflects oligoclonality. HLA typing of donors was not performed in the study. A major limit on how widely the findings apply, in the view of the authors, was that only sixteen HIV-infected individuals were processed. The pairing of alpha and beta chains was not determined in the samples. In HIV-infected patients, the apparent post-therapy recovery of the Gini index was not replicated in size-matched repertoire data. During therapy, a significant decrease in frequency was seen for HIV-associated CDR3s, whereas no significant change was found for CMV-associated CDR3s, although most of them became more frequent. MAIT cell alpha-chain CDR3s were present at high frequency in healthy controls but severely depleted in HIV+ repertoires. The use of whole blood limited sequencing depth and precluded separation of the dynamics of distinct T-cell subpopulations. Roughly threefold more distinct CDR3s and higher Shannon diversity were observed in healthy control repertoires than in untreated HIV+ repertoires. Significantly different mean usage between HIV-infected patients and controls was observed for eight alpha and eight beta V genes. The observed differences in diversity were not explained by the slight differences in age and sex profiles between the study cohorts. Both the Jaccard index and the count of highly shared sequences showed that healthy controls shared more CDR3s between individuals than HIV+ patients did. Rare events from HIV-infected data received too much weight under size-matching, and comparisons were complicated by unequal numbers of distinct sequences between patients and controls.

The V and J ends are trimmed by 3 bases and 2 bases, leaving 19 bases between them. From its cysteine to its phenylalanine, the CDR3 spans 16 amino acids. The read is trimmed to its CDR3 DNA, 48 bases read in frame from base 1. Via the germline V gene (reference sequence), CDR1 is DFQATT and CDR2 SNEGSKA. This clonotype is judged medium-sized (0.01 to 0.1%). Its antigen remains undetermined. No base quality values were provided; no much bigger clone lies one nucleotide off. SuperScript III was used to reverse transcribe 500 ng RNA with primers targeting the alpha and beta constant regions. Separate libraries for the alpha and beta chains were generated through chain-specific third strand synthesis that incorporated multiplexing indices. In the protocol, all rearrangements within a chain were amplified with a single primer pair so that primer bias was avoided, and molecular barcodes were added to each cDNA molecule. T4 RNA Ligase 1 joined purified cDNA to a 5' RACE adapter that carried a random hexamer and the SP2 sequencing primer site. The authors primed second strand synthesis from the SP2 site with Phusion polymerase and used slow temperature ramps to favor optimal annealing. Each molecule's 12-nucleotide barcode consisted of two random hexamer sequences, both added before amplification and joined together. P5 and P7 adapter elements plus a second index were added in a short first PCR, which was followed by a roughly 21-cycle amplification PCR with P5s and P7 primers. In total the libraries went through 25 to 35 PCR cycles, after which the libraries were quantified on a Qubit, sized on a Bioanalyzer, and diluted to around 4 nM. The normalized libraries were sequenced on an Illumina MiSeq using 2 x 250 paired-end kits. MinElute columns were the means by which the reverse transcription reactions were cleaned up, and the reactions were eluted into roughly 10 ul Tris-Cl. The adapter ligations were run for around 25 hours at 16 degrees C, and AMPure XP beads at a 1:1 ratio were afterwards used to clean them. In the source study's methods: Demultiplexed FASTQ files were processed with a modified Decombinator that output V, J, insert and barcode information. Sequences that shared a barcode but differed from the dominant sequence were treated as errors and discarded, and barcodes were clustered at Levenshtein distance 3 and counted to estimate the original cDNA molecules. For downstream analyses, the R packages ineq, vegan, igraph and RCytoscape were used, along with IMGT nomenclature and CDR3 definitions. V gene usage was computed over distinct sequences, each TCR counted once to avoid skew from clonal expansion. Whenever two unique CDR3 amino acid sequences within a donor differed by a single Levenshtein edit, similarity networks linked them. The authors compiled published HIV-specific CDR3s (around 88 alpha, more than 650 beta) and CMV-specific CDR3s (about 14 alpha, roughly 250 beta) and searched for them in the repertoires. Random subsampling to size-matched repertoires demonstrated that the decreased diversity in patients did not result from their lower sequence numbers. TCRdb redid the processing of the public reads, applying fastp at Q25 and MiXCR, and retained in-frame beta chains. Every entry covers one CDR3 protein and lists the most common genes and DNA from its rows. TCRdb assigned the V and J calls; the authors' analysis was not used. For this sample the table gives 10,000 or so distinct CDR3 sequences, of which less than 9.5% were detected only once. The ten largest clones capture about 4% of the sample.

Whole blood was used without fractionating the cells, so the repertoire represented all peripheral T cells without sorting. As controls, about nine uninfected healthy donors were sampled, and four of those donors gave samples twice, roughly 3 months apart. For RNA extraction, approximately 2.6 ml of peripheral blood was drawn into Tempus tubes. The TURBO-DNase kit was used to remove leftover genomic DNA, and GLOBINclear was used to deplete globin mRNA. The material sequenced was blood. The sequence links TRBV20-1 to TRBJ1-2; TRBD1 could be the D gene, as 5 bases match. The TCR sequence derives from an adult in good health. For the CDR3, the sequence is CSARASPGPKNYGYTF. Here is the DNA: TGCAGTGCTAGGGCGAGCCCGGGACCGAAGAACTATGGCTACACCTTC.